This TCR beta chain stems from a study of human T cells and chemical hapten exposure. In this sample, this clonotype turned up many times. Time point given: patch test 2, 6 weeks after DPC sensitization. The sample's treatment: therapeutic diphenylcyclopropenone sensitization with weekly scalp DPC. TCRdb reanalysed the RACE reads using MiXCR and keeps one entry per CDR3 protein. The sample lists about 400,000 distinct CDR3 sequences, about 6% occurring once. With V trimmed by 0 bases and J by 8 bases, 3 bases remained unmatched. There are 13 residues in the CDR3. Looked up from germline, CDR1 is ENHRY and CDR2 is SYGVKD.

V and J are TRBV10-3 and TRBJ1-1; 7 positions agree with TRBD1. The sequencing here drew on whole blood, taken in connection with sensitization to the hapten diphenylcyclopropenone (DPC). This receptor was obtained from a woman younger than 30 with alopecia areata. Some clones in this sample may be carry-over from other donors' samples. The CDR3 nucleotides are TGTGCCATCAGTGAGTCCCGGGACAGAGAAGCTTTCTTT. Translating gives CAISESRDREAFF.